The 5 T cell receptor beta chains below come from one sample, sequenced in a study of CD4 T cells in relation to SARS-CoV-2 and coronaviruses. Assay used: immunoSEQ multiplex PCR; TCRdb lists only in-frame clones, some missing. The sample contains about 37,000 clones, approximately 85% of which appear only once. Sequencing input: memory CD4+ T cells from PBMCs. These receptors originate from an adult with COVID-19.

The rearrangement uses TRBV6-7 and TRBJ2-2, with 7 bases fitting TRBD2. TRBV6-7 is treated as an ORF (open reading frame) with a function not yet certain. V was clipped by 5 bases and J by 3 bases; unmatched bases: 9. The CDR3 extends over 16 amino acids. CDR3 DNA sequence: TGTGCCAGCAGTCCCCTTTCGGGAGGTTACACCGGGGAGCTGTTTTTT. Translating gives CASSPLSGGYTGELFF.

This clone was seen only a few times. The chain carries TRBV2 and TRBJ1-3; the D gene is possibly TRBD1 (5 bases). CDR1 and CDR2 (germline): SNHLY, FYNNEI. The CDR3 has 14 residues. The V gene lost 0 bases and the J gene lost 5 bases, with 8 bases spanning the gap. For the CDR3, the DNA is TGTGCCAGCAGTGAAGCAAGGGGAAGAAACACCATATATTTT. This sequence encodes CASSEARGRNTIYF.

The gene calls are TRBV15 and TRBJ2-1, with 8 bases identical to TRBD2. After removal of 5 bases from V and 0 bases from J, the junction contained 6 bases not matched to a gene. In germline, CDR1 is LNHNV, CDR2 YYDKDF (reference sequence). This CDR3 spans 16 amino acids. The CDR3: CATSGSGASSYNEQFF. CDR3 coding DNA: TGTGCCACCAGCGGTAGCGGGGCAAGCTCCTACAATGAGCAGTTCTTC.

This chain joins TRBV6-5 and TRBJ2-7; TRBD2 aligns across 11 bases. The V gene's germline CDR1 is MNHEY and CDR2 SVGAGI. With 2 bases clipped from V and 5 bases from J, the junction kept 8 bases outside the gene matches. This CDR3 has 16 amino acids. The DNA of the CDR3 is TGTGCCAGCAGTTACCCTACTAGCGGGAGCTACCACGAGCAGTACTTC. The encoded protein is CASSYPTSGSYHEQYF.

This CDR3 reads CASSPGLAGSYNEQFF. The DNA of the CDR3 is TGTGCCAGCTCACCCGGACTAGCGGGCTCCTACAATGAGCAGTTCTTC. V usage is TRBV18 and J usage is TRBJ2-1; 11 bases match TRBD2. Germline V gene data show CDR1 as KGHSH and CDR2 as LQKENI. Unmatched junction bases numbered 1, after V lost 3 bases and J lost 0 bases. This CDR3 is 16 amino acids long.